This entry concerns a single T cell receptor beta chain. This receptor's antigen is unknown. No much larger clone exists at a distance of one base, and base qualities are not known. Library preparation was by RT-PCR. The sequencer was an Illumina HiSeq 2500. TCRdb handled the public reads itself, with Q25 trimming in fastp and clone calling in MiXCR, and kept productive beta chains. One record per CDR3 amino acid sequence lists the most common genes and DNA. The sample table shows around 530,000 distinct CDR3 sequences, and over 9.5% are seen once. Together, the top ten hold roughly a tenth of the sample. The CDR3, cysteine through phenylalanine, is 14 amino acids long. The entry retains the CDR3 DNA only, 42 bases that are in frame from base 1. CDR1 MNHEY and CDR2 SMNVEV are derived from the germline V gene (reference sequence). V was cut back by 7 bases and J by 2 bases, leaving a gap of 12 bases between them.

The sample comes from a study of response to subunit inactivated influenza vaccine listed by TCRdb under 2018. About the investigation overall: The study used deep quantitative T cell receptor repertoire profiling to track responses to a trivalent subunit inactivated influenza vaccine.

Paper-wide results and their limitations: It was suggested by the authors that each seasonal influenza vaccination may recruit only a limited number of new T cells.

The receptor was derived from a man aged 45 to 65 who received an inactivated influenza vaccine. Donor details come from another sample of the same person, matched by shared clones. This chain joins TRBV27 to TRBJ2-1, with the D gene uncertain. The sample consisted of PBMCs from blood, taken on the day of vaccination. The nucleotide sequence reads TGTGCCAGCAAAACGGCCAGCACCTACAATGAGCAGTTCTTC. The resulting protein is CASKTASTYNEQFF.